Presented here are 5 T cell receptor beta chains from one specimen sequenced in a study of early T cells in non-severe SARS-CoV-2 infection. In TCRdb, the 5' RACE reads were re-called with MiXCR into one record per CDR3 protein. Of just under 60,000 distinct CDR3 sequences in the sample, 6% to 8.5% were seen once. Sequencing used whole blood. These receptors originate from an adult who was a healthcare worker with PCR-confirmed SARS-CoV-2 infection or an uninfected control (not recorded which).

This clonotype was detected many times. V usage is TRBV7-3 and J usage is TRBJ2-1, with a possible D match to TRBD2 (5 bases). The CDR3 runs 14 residues. CDR1 and CDR2 (germline): SGHTA, FQGTGA. V was clipped by 2 bases and J by 6 bases, with 11 bases between them. DNA of the CDR3: TGTGCCAGCAGCTTAGAGGGAGTCTCCAATGAGCAGTTCTTC. It encodes CASSLEGVSNEQFF.

V is TRBV29-1 and J is TRBJ2-4, with 8 bases lining up with TRBD1. Looked up from germline, CDR1 is SQVTM and CDR2 is ANQGSEA. Trimming cost V 0 bases and J 5 bases; bases outside gene matches: 6. This CDR3 spans 15 amino acids. For the CDR3, the DNA is TGCAGCGTTGAAGACGGCGGACAGGGCCAAAACATTCAGTACTTC. Its translation is CSVEDGGQGQNIQYF. Based on the CDR3 plus reference TRBV29-1 and TRBJ2-4, the full variable domain is SAVISQKPSRDICQRGTSLTIQCQVDSQVTMMFWYRQQPGQSLTLIATANQGSEATYESGFVIDKFPISRPNLTFSTLTVSNMSPEDSSIYLCSVEDGGQGQNIQYFGAGTRLSVL.

The chain has TRBV3-1 and TRBJ2-7; D unclear. Germline loops: CDR1 LGHDT, CDR2 YNNKEL (reference sequence). CDR3 length equals 14 residues. Trimming shortened V by 5 bases and J by 4 bases, and 15 bases separated the two germline ends. The CDR3 nucleotides read TGTGCCAGCAGCATGACGCTTCGTTCATACGAGCAGTACTTC. Translated, it gives CASSMTLRSYEQYF.

This clonotype was found many times. The rearrangement uses TRBV4-1 and TRBJ2-7; 8 positions match TRBD1. V lost 1 base, J lost 5 bases, and 7 bases stayed unmatched. Germline V gene sequence: CDR1 MGHRA, CDR2 YSYEKL. This CDR3 is 15 amino acids long. This CDR3 reads CASSQGAGGFDEQYF. CDR3 bases: TGCGCCAGCAGCCAAGGGGCAGGGGGCTTCGACGAGCAGTACTTC.

This clonotype was seen at least ten times. This chain connects TRBV5-1 to TRBJ2-2; 8 positions agree with TRBD1. The trim removed 2 bases at V and 10 bases at J, leaving 4 bases unmatched. The V gene's germline CDR1 is SGHRS and CDR2 YFSETQ. The CDR3 sequence is 13 residues long. The CDR3 bases are TGCGCCAGCAGCTTCGGACAGGGAATGGAGCTGTTTTTT. This translates into CASSFGQGMELFF.